This T cell receptor (beta chain) is from a study of blood T cell repertoires in COVID-19. As originally analysed: Nucleated cell number was recorded as an estimate derived from reference gene primer amplification. Sequencing was performed with immunoSEQ multiplex PCR; in TCRdb, only in-frame clones are kept and a portion is missing. That table furnishes V, J and clone size, whereas the DNA furnished D and trimming. This table holds about 70,000 clones, around four fifths found once. V was shortened by 3 bases and J by 5 bases, with 14 bases between the two germline ends. CDR3 size: 13 residues. Germline-derived CDR1 and CDR2 are SQVTM and ANQGSEA.

The clonotype comes from a human donor in a cohort sampled during active COVID-19. Material: peripheral blood. This chain joins TRBV29-1 and TRBJ2-7; D is perhaps TRBD1 (5 bases). The CDR3 loop is CSVDGAFLDEQYF. In nucleotides, the CDR3 is TGCAGCGTTGATGGGGCTTTCCTAGACGAGCAGTACTTC.